This T cell receptor (beta chain) emerged from a study of blood T cell repertoires in COVID-19 (dated by TCRdb to about 2020). Study-wide context: Collaborator samples came from the United States, Italy and Spain and covered acute and convalescent phases of COVID-19. The samples were drawn from two sources: the first 160 participants of the ongoing ImmuneRACE study, and about 1,300 subjects contributed by 6 global collaborators. Sample metadata almost always included a de-identified subject ID, COVID-19 status, age in years and sex. Where available, HLA class I and class II types were taken from metadata supplied by the sample provider and were not determined by assay-based typing. The repertoires were made available in a free public database intended to serve as a resource for research on the immune response to SARS-CoV-2. Deeply sampled blood TCRbeta repertoires from subjects exposed to, actively infected with, or recovered from COVID-19 were included in the dataset. The prospective study material was composed of cDNA or gDNA derived from T cells, B-cell-depleted T cells, or PBMCs. On the study overall, not on this receptor specifically: The amount of clinical and demographic metadata varied by source and participant and was provided uncurated.

Of note for this clone: The antigen it binds to is not known. The input lacks base qualities; no much larger clone sits a single base away.

TCRbeta CDR3 regions were amplified from genomic DNA by means of the immunoSEQ Assay, a bias-controlled multiplex PCR. The published analysis was carried out like this. The number of nucleated cells in each sample was estimated from the amplification of reference gene primers within the assay. To quantify the absolute abundance of each unique TCRbeta CDR3 rearrangement, sequence reads were collapsed and filtered. For each sample, productive Simpson clonality was calculated by taking the square root of Simpson's diversity index across productive rearrangements. Drawn from immuneACCESS, this table holds only the in-frame rearrangements with V and J called that TCRdb kept. Clones are partly lost; checked studies trace under half to an unresolved V gene and leave the rest unexplained. V and J calls and clone size are as listed in that table; D and trimming were resolved from the DNA. Recorded for this sample are about 52,000 clones; roughly 90% of them occurred a single time. The ten largest clones capture around 15% of the sample.

Each collaborating institution followed its own protocols to collect whole blood in K2EDTA tubes. For TCRbeta analysis, collaborators shipped samples as frozen whole blood, isolated PBMCs, or DNA extracted from either of those sample types. According to the germline V gene, CDR1 reads SNHLY and CDR2 reads FYNNEI. Including cysteine and phenylalanine, the CDR3 has 15 amino acids. Only the CDR3 region is kept as DNA, spanning 45 bases read in frame from base 1. The germline V end is reduced by 4 bases and the J end by 6 bases; junction bases left unmatched: 8. This clonotype originated in a human donor with active COVID-19. The donor label of this sample is uncertain. The sequence links TRBV2 to TRBJ2-1; a stretch of 8 junction bases matches TRBD1. Sequencing used peripheral blood. The DNA reads TGTGCCAGCAGTGTTCACCAGGGGGCTGGCAATGAGCAGTTCTTC. Its protein is CASSVHQGAGNEQFF.